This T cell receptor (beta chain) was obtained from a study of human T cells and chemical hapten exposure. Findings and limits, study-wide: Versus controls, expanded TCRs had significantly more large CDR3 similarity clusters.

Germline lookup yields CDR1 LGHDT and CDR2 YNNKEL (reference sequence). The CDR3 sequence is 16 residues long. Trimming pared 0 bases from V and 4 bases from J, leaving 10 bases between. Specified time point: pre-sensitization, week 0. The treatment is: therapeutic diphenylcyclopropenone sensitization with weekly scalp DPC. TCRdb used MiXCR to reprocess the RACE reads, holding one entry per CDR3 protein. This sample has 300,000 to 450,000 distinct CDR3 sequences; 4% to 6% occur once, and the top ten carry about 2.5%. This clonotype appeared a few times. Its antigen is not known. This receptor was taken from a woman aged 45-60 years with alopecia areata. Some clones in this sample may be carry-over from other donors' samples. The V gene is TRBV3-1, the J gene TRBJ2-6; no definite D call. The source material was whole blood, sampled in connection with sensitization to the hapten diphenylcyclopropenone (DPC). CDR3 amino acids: CASSQESGNGANVLTF. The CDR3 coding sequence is TGTGCCAGCAGCCAAGAAAGTGGTAACGGGGCCAACGTCCTGACTTTC.